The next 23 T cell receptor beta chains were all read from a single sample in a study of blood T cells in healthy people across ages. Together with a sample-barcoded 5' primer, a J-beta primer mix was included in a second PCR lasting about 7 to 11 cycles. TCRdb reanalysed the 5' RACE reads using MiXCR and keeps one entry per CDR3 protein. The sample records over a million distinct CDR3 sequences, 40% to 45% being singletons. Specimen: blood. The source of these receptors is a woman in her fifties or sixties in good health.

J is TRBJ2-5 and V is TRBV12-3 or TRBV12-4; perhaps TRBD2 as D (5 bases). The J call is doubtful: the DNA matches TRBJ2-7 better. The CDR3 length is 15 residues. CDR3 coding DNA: TGTGCCAGCAGTTTAGGTTTTAGCGACCAATCCGAGCAGTACTTC. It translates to CASSLGFSDQSEQYF.

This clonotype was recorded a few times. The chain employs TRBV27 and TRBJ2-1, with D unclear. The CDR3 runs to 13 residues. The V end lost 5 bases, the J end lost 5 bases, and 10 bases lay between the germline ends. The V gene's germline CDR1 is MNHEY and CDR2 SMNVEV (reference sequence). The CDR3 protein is CASSHPDDNEQFF. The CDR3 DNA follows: TGTGCCAGCAGTCACCCGGACGACAATGAGCAGTTCTTC.

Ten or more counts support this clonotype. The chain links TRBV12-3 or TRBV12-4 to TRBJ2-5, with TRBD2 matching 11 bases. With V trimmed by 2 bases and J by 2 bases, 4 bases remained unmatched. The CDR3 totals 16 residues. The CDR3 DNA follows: TGTGCCAGCAGTTTAACGGGACTAGCGGTTCAAGAGACCCAGTACTTC. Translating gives CASSLTGLAVQETQYF.

The CDR3 sequence is CASRGVVDEQYF. The CDR3 DNA reads as TGTGCCAGCAGGGGGGTGGTAGACGAGCAGTACTTC. V is TRBV7-9 and J is TRBJ2-7, with D possibly called TRBD1 or TRBD2 (5 bases each). V was clipped by 6 bases and J by 5 bases, with 11 bases between them. The length of the CDR3 is 12 residues. The V gene's germline CDR1 is SEHNR and CDR2 FQNEAQ (reference sequence).

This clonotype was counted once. The CDR3 DNA reads TGTGCCAGCAGTTTGGGGTTGGGTGGCCGTGAGCAGTTCTTC. Amino acid sequence: CASSLGLGGREQFF. V is TRBV12-3 or TRBV12-4 and J is TRBJ2-1; no clear D gene. With 3 bases removed from V and 9 bases from J, the gap between germline ends came to 15 bases. The CDR3 spans 14 residues.

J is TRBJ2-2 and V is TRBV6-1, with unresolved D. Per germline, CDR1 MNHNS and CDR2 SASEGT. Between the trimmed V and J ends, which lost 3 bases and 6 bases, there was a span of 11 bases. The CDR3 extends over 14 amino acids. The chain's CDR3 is CASSDRLAPGELFF. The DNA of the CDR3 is TGTGCCAGCAGTGACCGGTTAGCCCCCGGGGAGCTGTTTTTT.

CDR3 nucleotides: TGTGCCTTGACCCGGACAGGGGTAGCGTATGAGCAGTTCTTC. Its protein is CALTRTGVAYEQFF. The gene calls are TRBV11-2 and TRBJ2-1, with 9 nucleotides matching TRBD1. Trimming cost V 11 bases and J 8 bases; bases outside gene matches: 13. This CDR3 comprises 14 residues. Germline V CDR1 and CDR2: SGHAT, FQNNGV.

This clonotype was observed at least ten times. The CDR3 DNA follows: TGTGCCAGCAGCTTCCGGGGACTAGCTACCGGGGAGCTGTTTTTT. Its protein product is CASSFRGLATGELFF. The J gene is TRBJ2-2, the V gene TRBV7-2; TRBD2 agrees at 9 bases. The germline V gene encodes CDR1 SGHTA and CDR2 FQGNSA. V trimming: 3 bases; J trimming: 5 bases; junction bases outside the gene matches: 4. The CDR3 extends over 15 amino acids.

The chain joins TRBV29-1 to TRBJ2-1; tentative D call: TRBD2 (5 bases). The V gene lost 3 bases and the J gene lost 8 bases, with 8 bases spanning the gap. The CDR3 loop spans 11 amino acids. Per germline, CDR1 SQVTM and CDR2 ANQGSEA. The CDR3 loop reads CSVEVRDEQFF. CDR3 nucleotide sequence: TGCAGCGTTGAGGTGAGGGATGAGCAGTTCTTC.

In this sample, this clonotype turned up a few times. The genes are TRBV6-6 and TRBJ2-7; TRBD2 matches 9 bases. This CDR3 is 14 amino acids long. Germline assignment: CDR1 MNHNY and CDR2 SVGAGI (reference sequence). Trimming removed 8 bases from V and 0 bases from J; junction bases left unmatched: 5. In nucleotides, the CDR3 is TGTGCCAGCGGATCTAGCGGGATCTCCTACGAGCAGTACTTC. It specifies CASGSSGISYEQYF.

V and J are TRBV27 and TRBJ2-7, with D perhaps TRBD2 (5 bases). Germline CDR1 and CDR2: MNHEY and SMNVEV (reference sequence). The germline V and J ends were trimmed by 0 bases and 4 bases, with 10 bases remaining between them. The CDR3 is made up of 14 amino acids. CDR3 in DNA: TGTGCCAGCAGTTTATCGCCTAGCTATTACGAGCAGTACTTC. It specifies CASSLSPSYYEQYF.

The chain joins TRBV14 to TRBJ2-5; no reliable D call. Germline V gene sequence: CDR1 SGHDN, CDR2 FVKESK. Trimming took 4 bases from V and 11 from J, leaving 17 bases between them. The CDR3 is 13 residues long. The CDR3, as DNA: TGTGCCAGCAGCCTACAACCCTTGGGTGAGCAGTACTTC. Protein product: CASSLQPLGEQYF.

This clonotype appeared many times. The CDR3 here is CASSYGQKETQYF. As DNA, the CDR3 is TGTGCCAGCAGTTACGGACAAAAAGAGACCCAGTACTTC. The V and J genes are TRBV6-2 or TRBV6-3 and TRBJ2-5; a possible D gene is TRBD1 (5 bases). The V end was cut by 2 bases, the J end by 3 bases, with 7 bases between. This CDR3 has 13 residues. From germline, CDR1 is MNHEY and CDR2 SVGEGT.

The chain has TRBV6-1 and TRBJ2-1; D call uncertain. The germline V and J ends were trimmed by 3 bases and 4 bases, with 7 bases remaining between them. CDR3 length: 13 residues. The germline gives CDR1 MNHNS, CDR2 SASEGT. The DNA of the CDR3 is TGTGCCAGCAGTGAGTTAAGGTACAATGAGCAGTTCTTC. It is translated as CASSELRYNEQFF.

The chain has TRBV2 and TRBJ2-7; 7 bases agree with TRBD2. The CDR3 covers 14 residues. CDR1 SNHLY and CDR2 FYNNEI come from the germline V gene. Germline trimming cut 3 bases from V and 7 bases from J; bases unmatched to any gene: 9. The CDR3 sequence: CASSDAGVKNEQYF. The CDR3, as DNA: TGTGCCAGCAGTGACGCGGGAGTAAAAAATGAGCAGTACTTC.

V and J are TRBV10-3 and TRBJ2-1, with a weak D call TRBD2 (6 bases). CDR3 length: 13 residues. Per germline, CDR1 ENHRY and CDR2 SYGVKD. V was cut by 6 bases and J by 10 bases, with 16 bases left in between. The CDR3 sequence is CAIRGDSQREQFF. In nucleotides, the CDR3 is TGTGCCATCAGGGGGGACTCCCAACGAGAGCAGTTCTTC.

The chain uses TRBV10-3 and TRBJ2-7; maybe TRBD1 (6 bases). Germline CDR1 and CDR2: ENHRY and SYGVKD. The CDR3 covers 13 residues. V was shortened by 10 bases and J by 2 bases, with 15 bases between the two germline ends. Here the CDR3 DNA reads TGTGCCAGCAGAAGACAGGAGACCTACGAGCAGTACTTC. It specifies CASRRQETYEQYF.

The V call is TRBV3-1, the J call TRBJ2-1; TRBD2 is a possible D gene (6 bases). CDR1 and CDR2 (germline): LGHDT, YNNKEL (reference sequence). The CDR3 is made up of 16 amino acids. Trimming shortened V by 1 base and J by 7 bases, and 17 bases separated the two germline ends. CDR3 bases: TGTGCCAGCAGCCAAGGTCCCTCTCCCGCGGGGAATGAGCAGTTCTTC. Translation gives CASSQGPSPAGNEQFF.

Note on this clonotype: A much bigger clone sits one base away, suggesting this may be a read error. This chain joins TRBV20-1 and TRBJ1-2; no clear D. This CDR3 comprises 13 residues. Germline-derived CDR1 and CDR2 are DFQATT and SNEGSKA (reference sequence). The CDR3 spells CSARAGANYDYTF. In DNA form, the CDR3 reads TGCAGTGCTAGGGCAGGAGCTAACTATGACTACACCTTC.

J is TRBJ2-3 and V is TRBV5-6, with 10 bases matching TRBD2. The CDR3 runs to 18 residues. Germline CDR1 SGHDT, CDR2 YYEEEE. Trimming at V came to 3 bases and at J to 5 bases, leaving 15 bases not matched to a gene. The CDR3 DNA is TGTGCCAGCAGCTATGACGTTATGAGCGGGAGGGCCTTAGATACGCAGTATTTT. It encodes CASSYDVMSGRALDTQYF.

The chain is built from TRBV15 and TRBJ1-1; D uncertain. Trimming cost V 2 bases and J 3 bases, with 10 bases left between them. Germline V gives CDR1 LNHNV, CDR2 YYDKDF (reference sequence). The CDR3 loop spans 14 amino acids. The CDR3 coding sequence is TGTGCCACCAGCAGACAGGTGGCGGACACTGAAGCTTTCTTT. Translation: CATSRQVADTEAFF. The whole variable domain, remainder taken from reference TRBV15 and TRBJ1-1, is DAMVIQNPRYQVTQFGKPVTLSCSQTLNHNVMYWYQQKSSQAPKLLFHYYDKDFNNEADTPDNFQSRRPNTSFCFLDIRSPGLGDTAMYLCATSRQVADTEAFFGQGTRLTVV.

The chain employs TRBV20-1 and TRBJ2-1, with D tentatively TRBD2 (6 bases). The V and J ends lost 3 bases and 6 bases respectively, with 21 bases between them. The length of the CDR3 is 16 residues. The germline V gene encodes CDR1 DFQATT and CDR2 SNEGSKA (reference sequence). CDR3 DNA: TGCAGTGCTAGGAAGTCGGGGGAGACGGGGTTCAATGAGCAGTTCTTC. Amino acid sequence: CSARKSGETGFNEQFF.

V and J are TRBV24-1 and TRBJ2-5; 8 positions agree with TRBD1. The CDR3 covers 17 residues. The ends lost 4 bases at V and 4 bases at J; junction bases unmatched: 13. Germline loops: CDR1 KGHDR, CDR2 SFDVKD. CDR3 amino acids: CATSDPTRTGRGETQYF. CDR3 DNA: TGTGCCACCAGTGACCCAACCAGGACAGGGCGTGGAGAGACCCAGTACTTC.